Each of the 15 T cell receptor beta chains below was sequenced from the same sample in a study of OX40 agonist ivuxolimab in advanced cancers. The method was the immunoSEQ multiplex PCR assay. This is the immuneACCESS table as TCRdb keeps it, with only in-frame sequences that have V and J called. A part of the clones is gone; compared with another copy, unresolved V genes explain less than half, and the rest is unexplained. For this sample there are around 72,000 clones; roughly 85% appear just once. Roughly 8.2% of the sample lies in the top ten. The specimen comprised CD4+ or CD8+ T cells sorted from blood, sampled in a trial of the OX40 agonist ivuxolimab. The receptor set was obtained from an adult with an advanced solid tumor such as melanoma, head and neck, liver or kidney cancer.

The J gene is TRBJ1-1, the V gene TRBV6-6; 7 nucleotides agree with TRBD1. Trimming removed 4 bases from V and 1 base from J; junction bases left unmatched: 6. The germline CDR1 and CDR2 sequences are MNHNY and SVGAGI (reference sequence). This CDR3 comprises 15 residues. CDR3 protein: CASSFAGTENTEAFF. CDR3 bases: TGTGCCAGCAGTTTCGCCGGGACAGAGAACACTGAAGCTTTCTTT.

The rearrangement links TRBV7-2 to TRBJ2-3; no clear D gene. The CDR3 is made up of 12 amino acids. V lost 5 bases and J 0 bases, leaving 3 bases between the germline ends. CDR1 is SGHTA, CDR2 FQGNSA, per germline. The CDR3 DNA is TGTGCCAGCAGCCTAAGCACAGATACGCAGTATTTT. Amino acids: CASSLSTDTQYF.

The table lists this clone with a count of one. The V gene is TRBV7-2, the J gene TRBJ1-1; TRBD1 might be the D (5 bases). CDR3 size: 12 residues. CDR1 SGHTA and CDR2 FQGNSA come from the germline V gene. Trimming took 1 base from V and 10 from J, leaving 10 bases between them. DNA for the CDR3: TGTGCCAGCAGCTTAGGGCCAGGGATAGCTTTCTTT. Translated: CASSLGPGIAFF.

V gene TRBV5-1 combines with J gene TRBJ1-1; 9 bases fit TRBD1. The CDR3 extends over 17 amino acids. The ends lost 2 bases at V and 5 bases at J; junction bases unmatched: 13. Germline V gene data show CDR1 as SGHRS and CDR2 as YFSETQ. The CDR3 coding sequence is TGCGCCAGCAGCTTCGGGAGGTATACAGGGGGCTCAACTGAAGCTTTCTTT. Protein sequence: CASSFGRYTGGSTEAFF.

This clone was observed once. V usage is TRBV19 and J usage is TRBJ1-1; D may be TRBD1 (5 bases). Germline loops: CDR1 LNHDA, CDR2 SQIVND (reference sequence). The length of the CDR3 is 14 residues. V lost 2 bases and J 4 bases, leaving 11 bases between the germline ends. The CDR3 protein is CASSIQGIRTEAFF. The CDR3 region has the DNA TGTGCCAGTAGTATACAGGGAATCCGCACTGAAGCTTTCTTT.

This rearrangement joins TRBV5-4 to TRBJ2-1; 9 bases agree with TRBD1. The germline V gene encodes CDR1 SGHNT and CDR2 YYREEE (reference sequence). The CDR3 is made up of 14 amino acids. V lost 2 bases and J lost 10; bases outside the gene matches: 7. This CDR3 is CASSLATGGEEQFF. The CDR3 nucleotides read TGTGCCAGCAGCTTAGCGACAGGGGGAGAAGAGCAGTTCTTC.

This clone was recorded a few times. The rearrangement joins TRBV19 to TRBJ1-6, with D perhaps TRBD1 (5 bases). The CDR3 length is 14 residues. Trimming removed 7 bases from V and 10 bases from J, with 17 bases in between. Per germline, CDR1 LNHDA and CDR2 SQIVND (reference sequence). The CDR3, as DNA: TGTGCCAGTAAGAGAGGCAGGGAGGTATCACCCCTCCACTTT. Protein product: CASKRGREVSPLHF. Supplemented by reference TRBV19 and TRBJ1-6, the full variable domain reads DGGITQSPKYLFRKEGQNVTLSCEQNLNHDAMYWYRQDPGQGLRLIYYSQIVNDFQKGDIAEGYSVSREKKESFPLTVTSAQKNPTAFYLCASKRGREVSPLHFGNGTRLTVT.

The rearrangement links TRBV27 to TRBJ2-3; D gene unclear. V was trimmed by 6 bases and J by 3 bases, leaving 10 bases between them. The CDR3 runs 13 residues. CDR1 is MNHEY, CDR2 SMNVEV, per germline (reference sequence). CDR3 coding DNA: TGTGCCAGCAGACGGATTGATACAGATACGCAGTATTTT. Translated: CASRRIDTDTQYF.

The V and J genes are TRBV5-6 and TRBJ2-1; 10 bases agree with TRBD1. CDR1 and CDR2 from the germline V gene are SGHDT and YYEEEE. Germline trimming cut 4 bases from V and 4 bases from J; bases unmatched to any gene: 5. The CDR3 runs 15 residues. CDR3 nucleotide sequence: TGTGCCAGCAGCGACGGACAGGGGGTGTACAATGAGCAGTTCTTC. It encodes CASSDGQGVYNEQFF.

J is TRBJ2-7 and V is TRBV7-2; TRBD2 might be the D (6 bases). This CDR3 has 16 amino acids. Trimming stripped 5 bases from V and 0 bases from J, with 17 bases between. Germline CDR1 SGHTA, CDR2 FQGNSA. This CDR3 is CASSPTGTPGSYEQYF. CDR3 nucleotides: TGTGCCAGCAGCCCCACCGGGACTCCTGGCTCCTACGAGCAGTACTTC.

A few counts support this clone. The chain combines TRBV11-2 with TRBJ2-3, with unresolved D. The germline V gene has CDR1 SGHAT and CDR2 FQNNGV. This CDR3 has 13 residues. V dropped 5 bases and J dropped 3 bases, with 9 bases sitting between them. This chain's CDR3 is CASSPGLTDTQYF. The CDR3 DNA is TGTGCCAGCAGCCCCGGGTTGACAGATACGCAGTATTTT.

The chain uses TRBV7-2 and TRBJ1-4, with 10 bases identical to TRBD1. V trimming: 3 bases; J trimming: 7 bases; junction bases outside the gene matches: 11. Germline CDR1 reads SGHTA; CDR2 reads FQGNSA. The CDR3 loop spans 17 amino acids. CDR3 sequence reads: CASSFDRSGTGAEKLFF. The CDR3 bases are TGTGCCAGCAGCTTTGACCGCTCCGGGACAGGGGCTGAAAAACTGTTTTTT.

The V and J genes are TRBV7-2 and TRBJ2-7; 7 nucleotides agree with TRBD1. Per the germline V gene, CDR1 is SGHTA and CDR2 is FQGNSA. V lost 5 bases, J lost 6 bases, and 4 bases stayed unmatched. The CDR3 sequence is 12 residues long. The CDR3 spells CASSIRQGEQYF. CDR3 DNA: TGTGCCAGCAGCATTCGACAGGGCGAGCAGTACTTC.

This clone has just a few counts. As DNA, the CDR3 is TGTGCCAGCAGAGGACAGCGGTCGACACCCCTCCACTTT. This codes for CASRGQRSTPLHF. The V call is TRBV25-1, the J call TRBJ1-6, with D perhaps matching TRBD1 (6 bases). Trimming shortened V by 6 bases and J by 11 bases, and 14 bases separated the two germline ends. Germline assignment: CDR1 MGHDK and CDR2 SYGVNS. This CDR3 comprises 13 residues.

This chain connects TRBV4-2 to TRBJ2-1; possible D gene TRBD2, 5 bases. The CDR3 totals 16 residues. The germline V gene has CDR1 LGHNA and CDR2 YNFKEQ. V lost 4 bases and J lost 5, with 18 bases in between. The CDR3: CASSPRRPAGDNEQFF. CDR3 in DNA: TGTGCCAGCAGCCCTCGCCGGCCTGCCGGGGACAATGAGCAGTTCTTC.